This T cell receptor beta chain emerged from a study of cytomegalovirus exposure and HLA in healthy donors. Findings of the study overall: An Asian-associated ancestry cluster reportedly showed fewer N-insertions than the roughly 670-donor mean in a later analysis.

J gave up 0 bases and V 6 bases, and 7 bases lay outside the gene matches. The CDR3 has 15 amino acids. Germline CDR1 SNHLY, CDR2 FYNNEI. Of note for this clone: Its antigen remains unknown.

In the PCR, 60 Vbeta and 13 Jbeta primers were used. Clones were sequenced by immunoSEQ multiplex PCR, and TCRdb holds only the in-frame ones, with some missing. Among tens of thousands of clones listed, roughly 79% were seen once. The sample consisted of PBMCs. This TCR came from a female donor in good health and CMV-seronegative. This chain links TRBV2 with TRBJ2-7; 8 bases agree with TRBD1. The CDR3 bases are TGTGCCAGCAGCGCCCGACAGGGGAGCTCCTACGAGCAGTACTTC. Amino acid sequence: CASSARQGSSYEQYF.